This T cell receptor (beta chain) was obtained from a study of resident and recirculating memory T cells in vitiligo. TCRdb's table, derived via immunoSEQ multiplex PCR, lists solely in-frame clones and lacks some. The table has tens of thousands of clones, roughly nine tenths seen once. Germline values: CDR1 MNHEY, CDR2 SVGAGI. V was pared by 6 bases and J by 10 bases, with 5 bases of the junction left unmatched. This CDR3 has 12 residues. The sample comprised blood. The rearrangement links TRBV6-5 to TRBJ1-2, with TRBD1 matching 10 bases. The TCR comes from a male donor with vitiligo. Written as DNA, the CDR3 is TGTGCCAGCAGCCTAGGGACAGGGGACTACACCTTC. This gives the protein CASSLGTGDYTF.